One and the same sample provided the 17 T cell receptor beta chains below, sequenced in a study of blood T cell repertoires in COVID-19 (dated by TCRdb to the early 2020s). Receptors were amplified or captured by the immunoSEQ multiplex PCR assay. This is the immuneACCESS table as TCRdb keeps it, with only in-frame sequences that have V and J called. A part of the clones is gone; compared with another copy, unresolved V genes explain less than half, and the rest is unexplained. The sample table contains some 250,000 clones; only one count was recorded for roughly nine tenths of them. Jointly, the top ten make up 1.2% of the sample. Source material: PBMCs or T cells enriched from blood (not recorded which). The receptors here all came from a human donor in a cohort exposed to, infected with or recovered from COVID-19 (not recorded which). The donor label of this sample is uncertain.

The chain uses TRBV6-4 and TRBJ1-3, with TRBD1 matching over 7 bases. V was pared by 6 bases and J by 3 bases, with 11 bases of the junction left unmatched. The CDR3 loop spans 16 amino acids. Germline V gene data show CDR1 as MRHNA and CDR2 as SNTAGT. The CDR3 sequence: CASRPPGQFFGNTIYF. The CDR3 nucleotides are TGTGCCAGCAGGCCGCCGGGACAGTTTTTTGGAAACACCATATATTTT.

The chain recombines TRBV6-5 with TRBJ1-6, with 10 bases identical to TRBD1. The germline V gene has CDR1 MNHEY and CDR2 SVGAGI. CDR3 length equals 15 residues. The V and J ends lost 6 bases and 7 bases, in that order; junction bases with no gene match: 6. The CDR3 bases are TGTGCCAGCAGATCACCGGGACAGGGGAATTCACCCCTCCACTTT. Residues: CASRSPGQGNSPLHF.

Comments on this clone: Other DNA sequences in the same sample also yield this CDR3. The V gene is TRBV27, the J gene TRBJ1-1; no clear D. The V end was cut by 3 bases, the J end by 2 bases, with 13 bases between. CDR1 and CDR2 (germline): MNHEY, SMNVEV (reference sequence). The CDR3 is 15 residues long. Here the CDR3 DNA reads TGTGCCAGCAGTTTGAGGGCAGGTGGTAACACTGAAGCTTTCTTT. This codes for CASSLRAGGNTEAFF.

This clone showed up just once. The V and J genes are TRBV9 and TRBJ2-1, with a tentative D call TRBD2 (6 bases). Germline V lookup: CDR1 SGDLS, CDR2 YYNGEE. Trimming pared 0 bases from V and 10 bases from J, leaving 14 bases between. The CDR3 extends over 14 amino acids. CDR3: CASSVVAGPAEQFF. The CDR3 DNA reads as TGTGCCAGCAGCGTAGTGGCGGGGCCGGCCGAGCAGTTCTTC.

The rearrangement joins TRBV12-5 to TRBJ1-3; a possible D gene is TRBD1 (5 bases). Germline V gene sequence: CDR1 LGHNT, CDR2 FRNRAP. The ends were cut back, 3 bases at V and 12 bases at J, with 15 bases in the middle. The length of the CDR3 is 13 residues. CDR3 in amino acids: CASGLKGIGYIYF. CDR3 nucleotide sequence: TGTGCTAGTGGTTTAAAGGGGATCGGGTACATATATTTT.

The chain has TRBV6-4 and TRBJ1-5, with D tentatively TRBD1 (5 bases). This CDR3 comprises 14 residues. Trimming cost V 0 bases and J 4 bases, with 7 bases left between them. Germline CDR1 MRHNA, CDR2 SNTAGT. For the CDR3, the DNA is TGTGCCAGCAGTGACTCGCCAGGGAATCAGCCCCAGCATTTT. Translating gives CASSDSPGNQPQHF.

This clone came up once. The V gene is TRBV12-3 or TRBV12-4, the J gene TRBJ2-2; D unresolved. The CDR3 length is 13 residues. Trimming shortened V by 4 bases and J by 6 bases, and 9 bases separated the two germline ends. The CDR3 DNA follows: TGTGCCAGCAGTTATGAGGCGGCCGGGGAGCTGTTTTTT. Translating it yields CASSYEAAGELFF.

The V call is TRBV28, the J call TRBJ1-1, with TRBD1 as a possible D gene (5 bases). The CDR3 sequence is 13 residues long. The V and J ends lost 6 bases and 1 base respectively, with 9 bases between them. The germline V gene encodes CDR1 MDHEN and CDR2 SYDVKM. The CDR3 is CASREGWNTEAFF. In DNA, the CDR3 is TGTGCCAGCAGGGAGGGGTGGAACACTGAAGCTTTCTTT.

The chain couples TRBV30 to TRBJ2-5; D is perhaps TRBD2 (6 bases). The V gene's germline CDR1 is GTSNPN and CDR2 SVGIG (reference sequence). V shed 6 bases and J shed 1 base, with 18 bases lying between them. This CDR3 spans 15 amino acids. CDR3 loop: CACNLRGGVQETQYF. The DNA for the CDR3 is TGTGCCTGTAATTTAAGGGGCGGGGTCCAAGAGACCCAGTACTTC.

The CDR3 nucleotides read TGTGCCAGCAGCTTGGTAGGGGGCGCCGCAACTAATGAAAAACTGTTTTTT. Translation gives CASSLVGGAATNEKLFF. The chain links TRBV7-2 to TRBJ1-4; TRBD1 matches at 7 bases. The CDR3 loop spans 17 amino acids. Germline V lookup: CDR1 SGHTA, CDR2 FQGNSA. The trim removed 3 bases at V and 0 bases at J, leaving 7 bases unmatched.

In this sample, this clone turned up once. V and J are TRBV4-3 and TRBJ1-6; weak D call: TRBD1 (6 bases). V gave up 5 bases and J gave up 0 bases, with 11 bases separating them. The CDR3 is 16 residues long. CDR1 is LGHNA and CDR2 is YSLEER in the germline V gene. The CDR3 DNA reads TGCGCCAGCAGCTATACAGGGAGCTCCTATAATTCACCCCTCCACTTT. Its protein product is CASSYTGSSYNSPLHF.

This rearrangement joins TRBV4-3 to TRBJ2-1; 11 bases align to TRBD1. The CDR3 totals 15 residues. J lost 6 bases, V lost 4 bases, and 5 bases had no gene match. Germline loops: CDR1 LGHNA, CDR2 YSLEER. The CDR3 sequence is CASSPSGQGANEQFF. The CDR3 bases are TGCGCCAGCAGCCCCAGCGGACAGGGGGCCAATGAGCAGTTCTTC.

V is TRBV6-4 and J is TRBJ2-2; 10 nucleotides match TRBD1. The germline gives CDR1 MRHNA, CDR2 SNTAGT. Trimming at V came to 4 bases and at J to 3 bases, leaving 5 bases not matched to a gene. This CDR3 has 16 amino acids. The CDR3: CASSGDRGPDTGELFF. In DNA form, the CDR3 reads TGTGCCAGCAGTGGAGACAGGGGGCCGGACACCGGGGAGCTGTTTTTT.

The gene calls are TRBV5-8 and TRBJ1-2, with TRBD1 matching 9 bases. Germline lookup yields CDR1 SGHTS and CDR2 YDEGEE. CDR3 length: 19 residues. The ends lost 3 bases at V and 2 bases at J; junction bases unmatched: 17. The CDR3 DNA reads TGTGCCAGCAGCTCGGAAAAGGACAGGGGATGGGTTGTAAACTATGGCTACACCTTC. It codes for CASSSEKDRGWVVNYGYTF. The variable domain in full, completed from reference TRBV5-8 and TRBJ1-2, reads EAGVTQSPTHLIKTRGQQATLRCSPISGHTSVYWYQQALGLGLQFLLWYDEGEERNRGNFPPRFSGRQFPNYSSELNVNALELEDSALYLCASSSEKDRGWVVNYGYTFGSGTRLTVV.

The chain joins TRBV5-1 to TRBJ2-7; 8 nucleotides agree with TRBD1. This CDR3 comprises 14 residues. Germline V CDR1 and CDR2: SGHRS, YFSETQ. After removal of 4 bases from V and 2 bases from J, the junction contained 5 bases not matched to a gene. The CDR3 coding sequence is TGCGCCAGCAGCCCTGGACAGGGACCCTACGAGCAGTACTTC. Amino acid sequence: CASSPGQGPYEQYF. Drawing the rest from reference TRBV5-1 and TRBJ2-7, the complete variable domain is KAGVTQTPRYLIKTRGQQVTLSCSPISGHRSVSWYQQTPGQGLQFLFEYFSETQRNKGNFPGRFSGRQFSNSRSEMNVSTLELGDSALYLCASSPGQGPYEQYFGPGTRLTVT.

The CDR3 here is CASSAQETGELFF. The CDR3 DNA is TGTGCCAGCAGTGCTCAGGAAACCGGGGAGCTGTTTTTT. The chain joins TRBV2 to TRBJ2-2; D gene ambiguous. Germline values: CDR1 SNHLY, CDR2 FYNNEI. V lost 4 bases and J 5 bases, leaving 8 bases between the germline ends. The CDR3 is 13 amino acids. Full variable domain (missing parts from reference TRBV2 and TRBJ2-2): EPEVTQTPSHQVTQMGQEVILRCVPISNHLYFYWYRQILGQKVEFLVSFYNNEISEKSEIFDDQFSVERPDGSNFTLKIRSTKLEDSAMYFCASSAQETGELFFGEGSRLTVL.

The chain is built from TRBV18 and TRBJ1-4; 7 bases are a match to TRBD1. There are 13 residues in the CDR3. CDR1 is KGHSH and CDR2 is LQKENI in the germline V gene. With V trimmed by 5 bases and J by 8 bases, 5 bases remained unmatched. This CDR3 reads CASSSQGEEKLFF. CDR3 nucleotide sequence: TGTGCCAGCTCAAGCCAGGGGGAAGAAAAACTGTTTTTT.